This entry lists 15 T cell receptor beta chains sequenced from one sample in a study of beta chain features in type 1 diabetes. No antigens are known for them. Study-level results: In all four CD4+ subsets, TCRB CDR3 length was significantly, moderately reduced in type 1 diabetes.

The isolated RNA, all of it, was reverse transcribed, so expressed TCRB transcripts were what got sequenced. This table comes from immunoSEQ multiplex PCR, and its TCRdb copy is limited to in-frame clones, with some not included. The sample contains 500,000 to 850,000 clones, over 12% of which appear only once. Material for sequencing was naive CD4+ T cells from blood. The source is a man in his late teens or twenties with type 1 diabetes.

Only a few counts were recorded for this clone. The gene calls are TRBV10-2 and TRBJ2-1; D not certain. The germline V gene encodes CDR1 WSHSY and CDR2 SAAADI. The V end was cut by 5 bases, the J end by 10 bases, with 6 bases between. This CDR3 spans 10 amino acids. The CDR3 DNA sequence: TGCGCCAGCAGTAGTCGCGAGCAGTTCTTC. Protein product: CASSSREQFF.

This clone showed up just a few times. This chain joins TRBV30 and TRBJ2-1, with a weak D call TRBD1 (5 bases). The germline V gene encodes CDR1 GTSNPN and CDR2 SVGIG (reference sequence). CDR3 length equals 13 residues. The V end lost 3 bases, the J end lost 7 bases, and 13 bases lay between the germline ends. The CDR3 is CAWSKRGENEQFF. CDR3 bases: TGTGCCTGGAGCAAAAGGGGCGAGAATGAGCAGTTCTTC.

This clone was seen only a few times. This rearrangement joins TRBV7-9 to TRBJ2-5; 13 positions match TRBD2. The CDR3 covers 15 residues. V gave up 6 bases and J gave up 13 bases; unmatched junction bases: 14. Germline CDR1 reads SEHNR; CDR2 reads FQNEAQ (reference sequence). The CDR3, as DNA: TGTGCCAGCAGTTCGTGGGGACTAGCGGGGCCCGTGTGGTACTTC. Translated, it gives CASSSWGLAGPVWYF.

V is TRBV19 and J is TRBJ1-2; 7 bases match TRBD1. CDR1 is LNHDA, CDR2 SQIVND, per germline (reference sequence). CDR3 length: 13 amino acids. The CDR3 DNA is TGTTCTAGCCGGGACAGCTCTAACTATGGCTACACCTTC. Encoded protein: CSSRDSSNYGYTF.

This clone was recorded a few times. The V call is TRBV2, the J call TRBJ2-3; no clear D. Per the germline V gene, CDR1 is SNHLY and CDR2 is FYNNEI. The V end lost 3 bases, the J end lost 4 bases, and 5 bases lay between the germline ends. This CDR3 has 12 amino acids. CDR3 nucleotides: TGTGCCAGCAGTGACAGTGCAGATACGCAGTATTTT. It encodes CASSDSADTQYF.

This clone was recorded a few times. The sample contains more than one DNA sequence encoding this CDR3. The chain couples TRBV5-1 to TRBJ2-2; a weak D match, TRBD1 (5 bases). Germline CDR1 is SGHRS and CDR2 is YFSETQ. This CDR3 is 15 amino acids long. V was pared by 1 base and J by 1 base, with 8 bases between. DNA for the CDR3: TGCGCCAGCAGCTTGCCTACAGGGAACACCGGGGAGCTGTTTTTT. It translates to CASSLPTGNTGELFF.

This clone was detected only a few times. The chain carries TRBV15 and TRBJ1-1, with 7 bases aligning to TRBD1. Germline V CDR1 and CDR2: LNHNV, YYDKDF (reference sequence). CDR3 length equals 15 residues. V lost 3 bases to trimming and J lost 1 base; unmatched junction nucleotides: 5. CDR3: CATSSHRTGNTEAFF. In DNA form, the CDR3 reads TGTGCCACCAGCAGTCACCGGACAGGGAACACTGAAGCTTTCTTT.

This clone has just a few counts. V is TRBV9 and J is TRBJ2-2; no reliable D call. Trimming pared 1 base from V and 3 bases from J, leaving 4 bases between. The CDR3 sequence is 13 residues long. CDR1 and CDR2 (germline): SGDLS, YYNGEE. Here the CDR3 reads CASSVSDTGELFF. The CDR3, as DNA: TGTGCCAGCAGCGTATCCGACACCGGGGAGCTGTTTTTT.

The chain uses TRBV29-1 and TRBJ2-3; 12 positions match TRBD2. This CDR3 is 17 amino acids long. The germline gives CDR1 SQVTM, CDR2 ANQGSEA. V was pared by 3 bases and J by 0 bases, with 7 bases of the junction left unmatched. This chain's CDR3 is CSVDGLAGGPSTDTQYF. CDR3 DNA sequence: TGCAGCGTTGACGGGCTAGCGGGAGGGCCCAGCACAGATACGCAGTATTTT.

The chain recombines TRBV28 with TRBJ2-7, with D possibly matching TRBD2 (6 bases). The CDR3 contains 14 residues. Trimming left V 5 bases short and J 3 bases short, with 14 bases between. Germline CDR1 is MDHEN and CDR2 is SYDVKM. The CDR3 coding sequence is TGTGCCAGCAGTCTCCCGGGAGCGCACTACGAGCAGTACTTC. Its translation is CASSLPGAHYEQYF.

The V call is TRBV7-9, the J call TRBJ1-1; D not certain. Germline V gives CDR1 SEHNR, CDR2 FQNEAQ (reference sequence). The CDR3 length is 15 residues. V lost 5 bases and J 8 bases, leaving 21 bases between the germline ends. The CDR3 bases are TGTGCCAGCAGCCCTCTTCGCATCAAAGGCATGGAAGCTTTCTTT. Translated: CASSPLRIKGMEAFF. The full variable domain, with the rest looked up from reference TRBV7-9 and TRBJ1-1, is DTGVSQNPRHKITKRGQNVTFRCDPISEHNRLYWYRQTLGQGPEFLTYFQNEAQLEKSRLLSDRFSAERPKGSFSTLEIQRTEQGDSAMYLCASSPLRIKGMEAFFGQGTRLTVV.

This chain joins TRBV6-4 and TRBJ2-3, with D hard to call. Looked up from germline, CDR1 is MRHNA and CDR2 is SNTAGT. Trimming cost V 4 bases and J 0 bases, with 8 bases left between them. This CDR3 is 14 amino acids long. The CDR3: CASSVDSSTDTQYF. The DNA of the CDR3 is TGTGCCAGCAGTGTTGATTCTAGCACAGATACGCAGTATTTT.

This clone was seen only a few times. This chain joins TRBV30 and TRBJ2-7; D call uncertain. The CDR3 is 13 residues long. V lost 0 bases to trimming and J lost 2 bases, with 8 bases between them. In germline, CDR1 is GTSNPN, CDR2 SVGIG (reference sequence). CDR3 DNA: TGTGCCTGGAGTGTAAAATTCGCCTACGAGCAGTACTTC. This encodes CAWSVKFAYEQYF.

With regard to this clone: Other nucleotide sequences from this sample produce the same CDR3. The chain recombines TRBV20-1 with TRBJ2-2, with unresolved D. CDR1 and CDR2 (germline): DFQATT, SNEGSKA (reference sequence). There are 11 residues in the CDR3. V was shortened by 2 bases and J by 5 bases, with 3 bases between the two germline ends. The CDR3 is CSARRTGELFF. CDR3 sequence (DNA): TGCAGTGCTAGAAGGACCGGGGAGCTGTTTTTT.

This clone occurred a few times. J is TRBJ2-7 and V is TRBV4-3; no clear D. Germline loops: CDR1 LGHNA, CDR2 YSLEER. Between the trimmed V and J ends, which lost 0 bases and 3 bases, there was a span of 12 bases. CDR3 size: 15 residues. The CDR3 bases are TGCGCCAGCAGCCAAGAAAGGCAGGCGTTCTACGAGCAGTACTTC. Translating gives CASSQERQAFYEQYF.